Shown below are 19 T cell receptor beta chains from a single sample sequenced in a study of T cell responses to AZD1222 COVID-19 vaccine. Clones were read by immunoSEQ multiplex PCR, and TCRdb kept only the in-frame ones, dropping some. The sample holds more than 110,000 clones, approximately 85% seen once. The source material was peripheral blood, sampled on day 0 of AZD1222 vaccination. Every receptor here comes from an adult in good health.

The chain employs TRBV4-1 and TRBJ1-5; D gene unclear. The germline V gene encodes CDR1 MGHRA and CDR2 YSYEKL. Trimming removed 0 bases at V and 7 bases at J, with 10 bases between. The CDR3 has 14 amino acids. The CDR3 DNA follows: TGCGCCAGCAGCCAAGAGGAGGGCCCCCAGCCCCAGCATTTT. It codes for CASSQEEGPQPQHF.

The chain joins TRBV2 to TRBJ1-2; tentatively, D is TRBD1 (5 bases). V lost 6 bases to trimming and J lost 7 bases, with 12 bases between them. CDR3 length equals 12 residues. The germline CDR1 and CDR2 sequences are SNHLY and FYNNEI. In DNA form, the CDR3 reads TGTGCCAGCAGATTTGGGACTCCTGGCTACACCTTC. Translating gives CASRFGTPGYTF.

The rearrangement uses TRBV7-9 and TRBJ2-6; D remains unclear. This CDR3 has 13 amino acids. Germline CDR1 SEHNR, CDR2 FQNEAQ (reference sequence). Trimming shortened V by 8 bases and J by 3 bases, and 8 bases separated the two germline ends. CDR3 protein: CASPMGGANVLTF. CDR3 DNA: TGTGCCAGCCCCATGGGTGGGGCCAACGTCCTGACTTTC.

This chain connects TRBV24-1 to TRBJ1-4, with a tentative D call TRBD1 (5 bases). CDR1 is KGHDR and CDR2 is SFDVKD in the germline V gene. V was clipped by 3 bases and J by 8 bases, with 15 bases between them. This CDR3 is built from 15 residues. The CDR3 bases are TGTGCCACCAGTGATCCCACGGGGCGGGGAGAAAAACTGTTTTTT. It encodes CATSDPTGRGEKLFF.

This clone was seen once. The chain combines TRBV10-1 with TRBJ2-7; 7 bases are shared with TRBD1. Unmatched junction bases numbered 4, after V lost 6 bases and J lost 2 bases. Germline-derived CDR1 and CDR2 are WNHNN and SYGVQD (reference sequence). This CDR3 spans 13 amino acids. CDR3 sequence (DNA): TGCGCCAGCAGACCAACAGGGGCCTACGAGCAGTACTTC. It codes for CASRPTGAYEQYF.

The chain combines TRBV6-5 with TRBJ2-1; 10 nucleotides match TRBD2. In germline, CDR1 is MNHEY, CDR2 SVGAGI. V was pared by 7 bases and J by 6 bases, with 9 bases of the junction left unmatched. The CDR3 has 15 residues. In nucleotides, the CDR3 is TGTGCCAGCAATACAGCGGGGGGGCCAGTCAATGAGCAGTTCTTC. Translating it yields CASNTAGGPVNEQFF.

The chain couples TRBV18 to TRBJ1-2, with D maybe TRBD1 (5 bases). Germline CDR1 and CDR2: KGHSH and LQKENI. V was shortened by 1 base and J by 6 bases, with 9 bases between the two germline ends. The CDR3 is 13 amino acids. The CDR3 DNA sequence: TGTGCCAGCTCACCACGGCGGGGCGATGGCTACACCTTC. This translates into CASSPRRGDGYTF.

This chain joins TRBV2 and TRBJ1-3; the D gene is possibly TRBD1 (5 bases). Germline CDR1 reads SNHLY; CDR2 reads FYNNEI. The CDR3 runs to 14 residues. V shed 3 bases and J shed 3 bases, with 9 bases lying between them. CDR3 loop: CASSEVGRGNTIYF. The CDR3 DNA is TGTGCCAGCAGTGAGGTGGGACGTGGAAACACCATATATTTT.

The chain recombines TRBV12-5 with TRBJ1-1; D gene ambiguous. Germline V gene data show CDR1 as LGHNT and CDR2 as FRNRAP. The CDR3 covers 18 residues. V lost 6 bases, J lost 0 bases, and 23 bases lay in between. CDR3 loop: CASGPRNPVWEMNTEAFF. The CDR3 DNA follows: TGTGCTAGTGGCCCCCGTAACCCCGTCTGGGAAATGAACACTGAAGCTTTCTTT.

The chain couples TRBV3-1 (or the pseudogene TRBV3-2) to TRBJ2-1; the D call may be TRBD1 or TRBD2 (5 bases each). Trimming shortened V by 1 base and J by 2 bases, and 6 bases separated the two germline ends. Germline lookup yields CDR1 LGHDT and CDR2 YNNKEL (reference sequence). The CDR3 has 14 amino acids. For the CDR3, the DNA is TGTGCCAGCAGCCAAGGGGGGACCTACAATGAGCAGTTCTTC. Residues: CASSQGGTYNEQFF.

The J gene is TRBJ2-1, the V gene TRBV27, with 13 bases matching TRBD2. Germline CDR1 MNHEY, CDR2 SMNVEV (reference sequence). J gave up 8 bases and V 6 bases, and 13 bases lay outside the gene matches. This CDR3 region has 17 residues. Here the CDR3 DNA reads TGTGCCAGCAGCCTAAAACCACTAGCGGGGGGGCCGGATGAGCAGTTCTTC. Translation gives CASSLKPLAGGPDEQFF.

Worth noting for this clone: At one end the junction does not follow the germline gene, possibly because of a read error. This rearrangement joins TRBV6-5 to TRBJ1-2; TRBD1 is a possible D gene (6 bases). Germline lookup yields CDR1 MNHEY and CDR2 SVGAGI. The CDR3 has 12 residues. CDR3 coding DNA: TGTACCAGCAGACCGGGGGCGGGAGGCTACACCTTC. Amino acids: CTSRPGAGGYTF.

The chain combines TRBV5-1 with TRBJ1-6; possibly TRBD1 for D (5 bases). The germline V and J ends were trimmed by 9 bases and 9 bases, with 19 bases remaining between them. Germline CDR1 is SGHRS and CDR2 is YFSETQ. This CDR3 is built from 14 residues. The CDR3, as DNA: TGCGCCACCAAGGAGGGAGGGGTCGGTTCACCCCTCCACTTT. Amino acids: CATKEGGVGSPLHF.

This chain uses TRBV6-5 with TRBJ1-2; 8 bases align to TRBD1. V lost 2 bases, J lost 6 bases, and 11 bases stayed unmatched. Germline-derived CDR1 and CDR2 are MNHEY and SVGAGI. This CDR3 comprises 16 residues. CDR3 amino acids: CASSYGQGAGLDGYTF. DNA for the CDR3: TGTGCCAGCAGTTACGGGCAGGGGGCCGGCCTGGATGGCTACACCTTC.

This chain uses TRBV5-1 with TRBJ1-1, with 7 bases fitting TRBD1. This CDR3 has 15 residues. The germline CDR1 and CDR2 sequences are SGHRS and YFSETQ. V was clipped by 3 bases and J by 6 bases; unmatched bases: 11. The CDR3, as DNA: TGCGCCAGCAGCTGGACTCAAGGGGGCTCGGCTGAAGCTTTCTTT. It translates to CASSWTQGGSAEAFF.

This chain links TRBV5-1 with TRBJ2-3, with 8 bases that match TRBD2. V lost 2 bases to trimming and J lost 1 base; unmatched junction nucleotides: 6. Germline CDR1 reads SGHRS; CDR2 reads YFSETQ. The CDR3 consists of 16 residues. CDR3 protein: CASSFEFSGGTDTQYF. CDR3 nucleotides: TGCGCCAGCAGCTTTGAGTTTAGCGGGGGCACAGATACGCAGTATTTT.

The V and J genes are TRBV12-3 or TRBV12-4 and TRBJ2-1; D gene uncertain. V lost 8 bases and J 1 base, leaving 6 bases between the germline ends. The CDR3 loop spans 12 amino acids. The DNA of the CDR3 is TGTGCCAGCGGACGGTCCTACAATGAGCAGTTCTTC. It specifies CASGRSYNEQFF.

The chain couples TRBV3-1 (or the pseudogene TRBV3-2) to TRBJ1-1, with 7 bases aligning to TRBD1. The V gene end was trimmed by 2 bases and the J gene end by 2 bases; junction bases not matched to a gene: 2. Germline CDR1 is LGHDT and CDR2 is YNNKEL (reference sequence). The CDR3 runs to 14 residues. Written as DNA, the CDR3 is TGTGCCAGCAGCCAACGGACAGGAAACACTGAAGCTTTCTTT. It codes for CASSQRTGNTEAFF.

The rearrangement links TRBV18 to TRBJ1-4, with no clear D. The CDR3 consists of 14 residues. Deletions cut 3 bases from V and 3 bases from J, with 8 bases between. Germline V gene lookup returns CDR1 KGHSH and CDR2 LQKENI. The CDR3 spells CASSPGGPNEKLFF. CDR3 DNA sequence: TGTGCCAGCTCACCCGGAGGGCCTAATGAAAAACTGTTTTTT.